This is a list of T cell receptor beta chains from one sample in a study of identical twins. MiXCR, run by TCRdb on the 5' RACE reads, gives a single entry per CDR3 protein. Here the sample spans some 560,000 distinct CDR3 sequences, roughly 9.9% being singletons. The sample was also reused in another study, on yellow fever vaccine responses in identical twins.

Sequencing was done on a sample of PBMCs. All receptors derive from a woman between 18 and 30 years old in good health. CDR3s include the opening cysteine and the closing phenylalanine or tryptophan. The order of the fields is D gene, J gene, V gene, clone size, CDR3 DNA, CDR3 protein. The D gene is left open where the match is weak. Clone size appears in some rows only: once, few, many, or a class for an expanded clone.

D: TRBD2; J: TRBJ2-2; V: TRBV29-1; size: few; DNA: TGCAGCGTTGAGCTAGCGGGAGTCCCCGGGGAGCTGTTTTTT; CDR3: CSVELAGVPGELFF
D: -; J: TRBJ2-1; V: TRBV27; size: many; DNA: TGTGCCAGCAGTTCCACGGACCGCATTGAGCAGTTCTTC; CDR3: CASSSTDRIEQFF
D: TRBD2; J: TRBJ2-1; V: TRBV20-1; size: -; DNA: TGCTGTGCTAACCCGGGACTAGCGGGTGGCTCCTACAATGAGCAGTTCTTC; CDR3: CCANPGLAGGSYNEQFF
D: -; J: TRBJ2-1; V: TRBV10-3; size: many; DNA: TGTGCCATCAGTGAGTCCCAGCGGGCCGCTACCTACAATGAGCAGTTCTTC; CDR3: CAISESQRAATYNEQFF
D: TRBD2; J: TRBJ2-2; V: TRBV6-4; size: few; DNA: TGTGCCAGCACCCCGAGCGGGACGAGGACCGGGGAGCTGTTTTTT; CDR3: CASTPSGTRTGELFF
D: -; J: TRBJ2-3; V: TRBV29-1; size: -; DNA: TGCAGCGTTGGTGGGGGCGAGGGCACAGATACGCAGTATTTT; CDR3: CSVGGGEGTDTQYF
D: TRBD1; J: TRBJ2-1; V: TRBV3-1; size: -; DNA: TGTGCCAGCAGCCAAAGGGGGCTACTAACCTACAATGAGCAGTTCTTC; CDR3: CASSQRGLLTYNEQFF
D: -; J: TRBJ2-7; V: TRBV6-6; size: -; DNA: TGTGCCAGCAGTTACCGGGACAACCCCTCGCAGTACTTC; CDR3: CASSYRDNPSQYF
D: -; J: TRBJ2-7; V: TRBV6-2/TRBV6-3; size: -; DNA: TGTGCCAGCACCCCGAGGTGGACGCAGGACACCTACGAGCAGTACTTC; CDR3: CASTPRWTQDTYEQYF
D: TRBD1; J: TRBJ2-7; V: TRBV13; size: -; DNA: TGTGCCAGCAGCACGCCCGCGACAGGGGCCTACGAGCAGTACTTC; CDR3: CASSTPATGAYEQYF
D: TRBD2; J: TRBJ2-1; V: TRBV9; size: few; DNA: TGTGCCAGCAGCGCAACTAGCGGGAGGGGGAATGAGCAGTTCTTC; CDR3: CASSATSGRGNEQFF
D: TRBD1; J: TRBJ2-7; V: TRBV29-1; size: -; DNA: TGCAGCGTTCAGACAGGGGATTGGTACGAGCAGTACTTC; CDR3: CSVQTGDWYEQYF
D: TRBD1; J: TRBJ1-2; V: TRBV20-1; size: few; DNA: TGCAGTGCTAGAGATCAAGGGACAGGGAGCCGCGGCTACACCTTC; CDR3: CSARDQGTGSRGYTF
D: -; J: TRBJ1-4; V: TRBV4-3; size: -; DNA: TGCGCCAGCAGCCAAGAGGTGGCGGCTGTTAATGAAAAACTGTTTTTT; CDR3: CASSQEVAAVNEKLFF
D: TRBD2; J: TRBJ2-5; V: TRBV29-1; size: -; DNA: TGCAGCGTTGAAGAGCCTAGCGGGAGTCAGACCCAGTACTTC; CDR3: CSVEEPSGSQTQYF
D: TRBD1; J: TRBJ2-3; V: TRBV15; size: once; DNA: TGTGCCACCAGCGAACAGGGGACAAGCACAGTTACGCAGTATTTT; CDR3: CATSEQGTSTVTQYF
D: TRBD1; J: TRBJ2-5; V: TRBV6-2/TRBV6-3; size: -; DNA: TGTGCCAGCAGTTACGCGGACAGGGGGATTCCTGGGCAGACCCAGTACTTC; CDR3: CASSYADRGIPGQTQYF
D: -; J: TRBJ2-4; V: TRBV7-2; size: few; DNA: TGTGCCAGCAGCTTTCTAGGTTTAGGCATTCAGTACTTC; CDR3: CASSFLGLGIQYF
D: -; J: TRBJ2-5; V: TRBV5-1; size: many; DNA: TGCGCCAGCAGCTTGAACACGGGCCAAGAGACCCAGTACTTC; CDR3: CASSLNTGQETQYF
D: -; J: TRBJ2-1; V: TRBV3-1; size: -; DNA: TGTACCTTCTGTTTTGTCGTGGCGAGGATCAGCTCCTACAATGAGCAGTTCTTC; CDR3: CTFCFVVARISSYNEQFF
D: TRBD2; J: TRBJ2-3; V: TRBV24-1; size: many; DNA: TGTGCCACCAGTGACCCCTTGACTAGCGACACAGATACGCAGTATTTT; CDR3: CATSDPLTSDTDTQYF
D: -; J: TRBJ2-7; V: TRBV6-5; size: few; DNA: TGTGCCAGCAGTTACGAGAGGGCAGGGTGGAACTACGAGCAGTACTTC; CDR3: CASSYERAGWNYEQYF
D: TRBD1; J: TRBJ2-4; V: TRBV27; size: -; DNA: TGTGCCAGCAGCTATACAGGGGCCTACAAAAACATTCAGTACTTC; CDR3: CASSYTGAYKNIQYF
D: TRBD2; J: TRBJ2-1; V: TRBV5-1; size: many; DNA: TGCGCCAGCAGCCCCCGGGAGCGGGGGGGTGACAATGAGCAGTTCTTC; CDR3: CASSPRERGGDNEQFF
D: -; J: TRBJ2-3; V: TRBV25-1; size: few; DNA: TGTGCCAGCAGTGATTTAAGGGGTGATACGCAGTATTTT; CDR3: CASSDLRGDTQYF
D: -; J: TRBJ2-1; V: TRBV4-1; size: few; DNA: TGCGCCAGCAGCCCAATGTTATTCAACGGGCAGTTCTTC; CDR3: CASSPMLFNGQFF
D: -; J: TRBJ2-5; V: TRBV5-1; size: -; DNA: TGCGCCAGCAGCTTGGCCAAACTCAGGTACCAAGAGACCCAGTACTTC; CDR3: CASSLAKLRYQETQYF
D: TRBD1; J: TRBJ2-2; V: TRBV19; size: once; DNA: TGTGCCAGTACTTCAATTACAGGGGCGAACACCGGGGAGCTGTTTTTT; CDR3: CASTSITGANTGELFF
D: -; J: TRBJ2-4; V: TRBV15; size: few; DNA: TGTGCCACCAGCAGAGATCTCCGGATAGCCAAAAACATTCAGTACTTC; CDR3: CATSRDLRIAKNIQYF
D: TRBD1; J: TRBJ2-5; V: TRBV5-5; size: -; DNA: TGTGCCAGGGGCCGGGACAGTGAAGGAGAGACCCAGTACTTC; CDR3: CARGRDSEGETQYF
D: TRBD2; J: TRBJ2-3; V: TRBV5-1; size: many; DNA: TGCGCCAGCAGCTCGGAGGCGGGGGGTACGCAGTATTTT; CDR3: CASSSEAGGTQYF
D: -; J: TRBJ2-7; V: TRBV15; size: -; DNA: TGTGCCACGGGAACAGGAATATCCTACGAGCAGTACTTC; CDR3: CATGTGISYEQYF
D: TRBD2; J: TRBJ2-1; V: TRBV5-1; size: few; DNA: TGCGCCAGCGGAGCGGGGGGATATAGCTCCTACAATGAGCAGTTCTTC; CDR3: CASGAGGYSSYNEQFF
D: -; J: TRBJ2-2; V: TRBV4-3; size: few; DNA: TGCGCCAGCAGCCCCCGATTTGGTGGGGCGAACACCGGGGAGCTGTTTTTT; CDR3: CASSPRFGGANTGELFF
D: -; J: TRBJ2-5; V: TRBV7-9; size: few; DNA: TGTGCCAGCAGCCCCGGGCGACTGTCGCAAGAGACCCAGTACTTC; CDR3: CASSPGRLSQETQYF
D: TRBD2; J: TRBJ2-1; V: TRBV7-9; size: few; DNA: TGTGCCAGCAGCTCATACCGGGACTACAACAATGAGCAGTTCTTC; CDR3: CASSSYRDYNNEQFF
D: -; J: TRBJ2-2; V: TRBV12-3/TRBV12-4; size: many; DNA: TGTGCCAGCAGGAAACAGCTAAACACCGGGGAGCTGTTTTTT; CDR3: CASRKQLNTGELFF
D: -; J: TRBJ2-2; V: TRBV29-1; size: -; DNA: TGCAGCGCTGAGGCAGCTCACGTAGAAAACACCGGGGAGCTGTTTTTT; CDR3: CSAEAAHVENTGELFF
D: TRBD1; J: TRBJ2-1; V: TRBV12-3/TRBV12-4; size: many; DNA: TGTGCCATCCGGGTGGACAGGGGGCGTAATGAGCAGTTCTTC; CDR3: CAIRVDRGRNEQFF
D: -; J: TRBJ2-3; V: TRBV7-8; size: -; DNA: TGTGCCAGCAGCTTAGAGGGGGGGGCAGATACGCAGTATTTT; CDR3: CASSLEGGADTQYF
D: -; J: TRBJ2-7; V: TRBV5-1; size: few; DNA: TGCGCCAGCAGCTTGGATCCGCACCACTACGAGCAGTACTTC; CDR3: CASSLDPHHYEQYF
D: -; J: TRBJ1-1; V: TRBV5-5; size: -; DNA: TGTGCCAGCAGCTTCCGGGACCCCCTGGCTTTCTTT; CDR3: CASSFRDPLAFF
D: TRBD1; J: TRBJ1-1; V: TRBV5-1; size: many; DNA: TGCGCCAGCAGCCGGGGGACAGGGACCATGAACACTGAAGCTTTCTTT; CDR3: CASSRGTGTMNTEAFF
D: -; J: TRBJ2-1; V: TRBV6-5; size: many; DNA: TGTGCCAGCAGTTACTCTTTTGACTCGCCAGGGGTATACAATGAGCAGTTCTTC; CDR3: CASSYSFDSPGVYNEQFF
D: TRBD1; J: TRBJ1-2; V: TRBV19; size: few; DNA: TGTGCCAGCCTAACGATGAACAGGGGGCATGACTATGGCTACACCTTC; CDR3: CASLTMNRGHDYGYTF